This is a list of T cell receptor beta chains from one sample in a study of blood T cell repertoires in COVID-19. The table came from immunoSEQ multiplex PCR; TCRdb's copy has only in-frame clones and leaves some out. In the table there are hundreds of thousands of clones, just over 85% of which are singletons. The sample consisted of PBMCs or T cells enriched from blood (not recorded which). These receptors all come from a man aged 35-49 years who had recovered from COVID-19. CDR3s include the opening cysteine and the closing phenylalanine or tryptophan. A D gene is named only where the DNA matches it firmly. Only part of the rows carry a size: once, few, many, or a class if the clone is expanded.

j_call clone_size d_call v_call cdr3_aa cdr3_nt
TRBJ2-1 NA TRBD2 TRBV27 CASTTSGRQIQDEQFF TGTGCCAGTACGACTAGCGGGAGGCAAATTCAAGATGAGCAGTTCTTC
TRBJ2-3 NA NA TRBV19 CASSIAPRGTDTQYF TGTGCCAGTAGTATAGCTCCTCGGGGCACAGATACGCAGTATTTT
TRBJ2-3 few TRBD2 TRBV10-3 CAISLLAGGRADTQYF TGTGCCATCAGTTTACTAGCGGGGGGGCGTGCAGATACGCAGTATTTT
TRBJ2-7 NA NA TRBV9 CASSGIAGEQYF TGTGCCAGCAGCGGTATTGCGGGTGAGCAGTACTTC
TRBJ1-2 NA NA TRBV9 CASSGNYGYTF TGTGCCAGCTCAGGGAACTATGGCTACACCTTC
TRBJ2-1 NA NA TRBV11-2 CASSLEVGYQFF TGTGCCAGCAGCTTAGAGGTCGGGTATCAGTTCTTC
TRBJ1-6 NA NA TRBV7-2 CASSIFGGPLHF TGTGCCAGCAGTATTTTCGGGGGACCCCTCCACTTT
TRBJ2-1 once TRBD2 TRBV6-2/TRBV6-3 CASSWGPSGGEQFF TGTGCCAGCAGTTGGGGGCCTAGCGGGGGAGAGCAGTTCTTC
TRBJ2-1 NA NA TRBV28 CASNPPGHGYNEQFF TGTGCCAGCAATCCCCCCGGACATGGATACAATGAGCAGTTCTTC
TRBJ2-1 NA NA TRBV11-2 CASSLASEGHEQFF TGTGCCAGCAGCTTAGCTAGCGAGGGCCATGAGCAGTTCTTC
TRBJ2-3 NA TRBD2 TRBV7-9 CASSPRDWASGKADTQYF TGTGCCAGCAGCCCTCGTGACTGGGCTAGCGGGAAGGCAGATACGCAGTATTTT
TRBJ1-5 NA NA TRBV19 CASSMAIPNQPQHF TGTGCCAGTAGTATGGCCATACCGAATCAGCCCCAGCATTTT
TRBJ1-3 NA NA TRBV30 CAWSAGQPSGNTIYF TGTGCCTGGAGTGCAGGACAGCCCTCTGGAAACACCATATATTTT
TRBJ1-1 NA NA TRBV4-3 CASSPRIDSNTEAFF TGCGCCAGCAGCCCGCGGATAGATTCTAACACTGAAGCTTTCTTT
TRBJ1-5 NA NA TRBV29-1 CSVVAGGDQPQHF TGCAGCGTTGTAGCGGGGGGCGATCAGCCCCAGCATTTT